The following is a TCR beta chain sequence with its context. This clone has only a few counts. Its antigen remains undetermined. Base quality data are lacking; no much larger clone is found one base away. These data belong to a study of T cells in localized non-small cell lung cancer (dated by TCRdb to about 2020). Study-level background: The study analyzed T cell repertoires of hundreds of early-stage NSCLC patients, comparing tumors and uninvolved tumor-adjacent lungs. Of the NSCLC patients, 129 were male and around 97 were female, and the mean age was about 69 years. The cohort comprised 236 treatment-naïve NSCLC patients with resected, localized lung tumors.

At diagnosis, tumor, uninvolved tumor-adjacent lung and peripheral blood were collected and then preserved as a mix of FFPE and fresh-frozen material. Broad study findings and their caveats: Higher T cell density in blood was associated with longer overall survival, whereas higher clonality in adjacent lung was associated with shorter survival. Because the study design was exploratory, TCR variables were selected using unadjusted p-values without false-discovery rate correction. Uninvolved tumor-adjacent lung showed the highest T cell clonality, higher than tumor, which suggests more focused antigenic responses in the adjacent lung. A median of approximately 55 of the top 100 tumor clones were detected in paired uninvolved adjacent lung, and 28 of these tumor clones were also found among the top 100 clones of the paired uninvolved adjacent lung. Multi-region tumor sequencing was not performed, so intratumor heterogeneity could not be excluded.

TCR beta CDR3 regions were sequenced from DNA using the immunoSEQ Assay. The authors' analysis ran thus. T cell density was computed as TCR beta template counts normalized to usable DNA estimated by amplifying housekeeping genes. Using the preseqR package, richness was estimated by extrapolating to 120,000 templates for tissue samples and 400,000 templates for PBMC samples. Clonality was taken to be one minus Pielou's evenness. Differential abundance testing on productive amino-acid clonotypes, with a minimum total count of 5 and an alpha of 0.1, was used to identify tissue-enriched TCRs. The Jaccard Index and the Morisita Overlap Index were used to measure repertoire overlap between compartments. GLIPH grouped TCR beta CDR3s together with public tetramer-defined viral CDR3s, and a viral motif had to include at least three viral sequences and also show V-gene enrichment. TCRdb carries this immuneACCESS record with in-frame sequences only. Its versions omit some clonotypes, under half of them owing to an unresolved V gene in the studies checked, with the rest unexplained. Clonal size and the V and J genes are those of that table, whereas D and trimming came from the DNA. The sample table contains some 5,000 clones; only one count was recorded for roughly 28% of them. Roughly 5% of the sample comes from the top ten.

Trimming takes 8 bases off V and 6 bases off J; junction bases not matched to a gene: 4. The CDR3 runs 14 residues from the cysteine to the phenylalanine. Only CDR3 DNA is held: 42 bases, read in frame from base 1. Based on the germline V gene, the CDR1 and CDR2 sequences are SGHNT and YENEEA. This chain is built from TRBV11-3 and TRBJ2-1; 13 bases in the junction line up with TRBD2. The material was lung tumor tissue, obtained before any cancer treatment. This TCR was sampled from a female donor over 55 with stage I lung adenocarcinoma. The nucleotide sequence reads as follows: TGTGCCAGCGGAACTAGCGGGAGGGCCAATGAGCAGTTCTTC. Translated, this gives CASGTSGRANEQFF.